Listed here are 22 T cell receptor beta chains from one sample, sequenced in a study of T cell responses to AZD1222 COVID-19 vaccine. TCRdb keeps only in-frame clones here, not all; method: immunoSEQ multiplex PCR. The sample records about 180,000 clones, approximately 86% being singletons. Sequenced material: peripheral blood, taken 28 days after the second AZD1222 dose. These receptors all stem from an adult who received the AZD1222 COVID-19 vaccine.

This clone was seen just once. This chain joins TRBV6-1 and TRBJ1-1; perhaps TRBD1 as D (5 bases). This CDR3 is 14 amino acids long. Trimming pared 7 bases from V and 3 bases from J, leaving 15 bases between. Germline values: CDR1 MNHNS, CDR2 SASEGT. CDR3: CASTRPGGDTEAFF. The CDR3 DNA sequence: TGTGCCAGCACCCGACCCGGGGGGGACACTGAAGCTTTCTTT.

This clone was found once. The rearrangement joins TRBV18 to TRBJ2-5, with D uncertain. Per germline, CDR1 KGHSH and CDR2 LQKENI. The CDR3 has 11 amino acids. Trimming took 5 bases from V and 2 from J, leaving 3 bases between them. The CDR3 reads CASSAQETQYF. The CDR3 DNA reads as TGTGCCAGCTCAGCACAAGAGACCCAGTACTTC. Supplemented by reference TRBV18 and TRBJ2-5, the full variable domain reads NAGVMQNPRHLVRRRGQEARLRCSPMKGHSHVYWYRQLPEEGLKFMVYLQKENIIDESGMPKERFSAEFPKEGPSILRIQQVVRGDSAAYFCASSAQETQYFGPGTRLLVL.

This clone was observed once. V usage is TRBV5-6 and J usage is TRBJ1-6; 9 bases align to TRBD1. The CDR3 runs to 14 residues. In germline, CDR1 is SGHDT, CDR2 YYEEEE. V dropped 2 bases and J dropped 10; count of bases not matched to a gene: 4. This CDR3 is CASSLGQGISPLHF. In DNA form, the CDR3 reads TGTGCCAGCAGCTTAGGACAGGGGATATCACCCCTCCACTTT.

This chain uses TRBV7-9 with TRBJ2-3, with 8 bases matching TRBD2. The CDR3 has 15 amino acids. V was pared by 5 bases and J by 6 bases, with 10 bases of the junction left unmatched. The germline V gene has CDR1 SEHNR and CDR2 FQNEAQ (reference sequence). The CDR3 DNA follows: TGTGCCAGCAGCCCGGGGGGGGCCGTTTCCGATACGCAGTATTTT. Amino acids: CASSPGGAVSDTQYF.

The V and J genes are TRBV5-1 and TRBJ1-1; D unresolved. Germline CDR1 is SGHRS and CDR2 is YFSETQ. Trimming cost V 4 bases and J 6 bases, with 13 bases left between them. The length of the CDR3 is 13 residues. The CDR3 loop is CASSPPGTPEAFF. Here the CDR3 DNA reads TGCGCCAGCAGCCCCCCCGGTACTCCTGAAGCTTTCTTT.

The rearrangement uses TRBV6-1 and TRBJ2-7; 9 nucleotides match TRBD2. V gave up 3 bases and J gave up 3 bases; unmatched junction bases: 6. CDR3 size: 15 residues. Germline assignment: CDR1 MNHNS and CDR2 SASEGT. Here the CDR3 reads CASSEGLAGDYEQYF. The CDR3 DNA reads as TGTGCCAGCAGTGAGGGACTAGCCGGAGACTACGAGCAGTACTTC.

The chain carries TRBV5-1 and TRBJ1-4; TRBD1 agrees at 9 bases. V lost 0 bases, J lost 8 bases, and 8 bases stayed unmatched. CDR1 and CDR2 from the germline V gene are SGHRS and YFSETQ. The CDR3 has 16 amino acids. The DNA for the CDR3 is TGCGCCAGCAGCTTGGACGGACAGGGGTTTATGGAAAAACTGTTTTTT. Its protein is CASSLDGQGFMEKLFF.

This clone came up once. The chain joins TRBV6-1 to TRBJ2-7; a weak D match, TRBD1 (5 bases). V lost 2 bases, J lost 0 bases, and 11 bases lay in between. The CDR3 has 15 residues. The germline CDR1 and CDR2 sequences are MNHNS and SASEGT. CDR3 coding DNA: TGTGCCAGCAGTGAATGGTGGGGCAGCTCCTACGAGCAGTACTTC. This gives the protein CASSEWWGSSYEQYF.

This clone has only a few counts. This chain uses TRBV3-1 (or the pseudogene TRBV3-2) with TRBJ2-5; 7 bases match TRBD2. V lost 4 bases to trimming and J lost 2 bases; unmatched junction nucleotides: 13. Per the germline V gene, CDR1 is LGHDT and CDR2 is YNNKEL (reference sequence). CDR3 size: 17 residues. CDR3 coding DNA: TGTGCCAGCAGCCCTTGGACTAGACAATTCTCACAAGAGACCCAGTACTTC. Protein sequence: CASSPWTRQFSQETQYF.

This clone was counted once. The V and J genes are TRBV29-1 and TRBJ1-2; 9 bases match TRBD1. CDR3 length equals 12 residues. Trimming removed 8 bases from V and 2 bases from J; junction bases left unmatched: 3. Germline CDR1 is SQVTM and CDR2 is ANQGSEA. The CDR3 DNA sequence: TGCAGCTTAGGGACAGGGAACTATGGCTACACCTTC. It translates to CSLGTGNYGYTF.

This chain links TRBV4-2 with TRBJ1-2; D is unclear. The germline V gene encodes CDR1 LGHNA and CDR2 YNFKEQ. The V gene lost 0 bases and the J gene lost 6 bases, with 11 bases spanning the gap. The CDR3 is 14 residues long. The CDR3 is CASSQDGQVDGYTF. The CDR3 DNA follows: TGTGCCAGCAGCCAAGATGGTCAGGTGGATGGCTACACCTTC.

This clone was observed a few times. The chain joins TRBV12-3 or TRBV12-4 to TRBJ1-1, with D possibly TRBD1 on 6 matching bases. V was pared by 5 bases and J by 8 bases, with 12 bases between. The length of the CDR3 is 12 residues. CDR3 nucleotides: TGTGCCAGCAGTCTGCAGGGGCCAGAAGCTTTCTTT. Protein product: CASSLQGPEAFF.

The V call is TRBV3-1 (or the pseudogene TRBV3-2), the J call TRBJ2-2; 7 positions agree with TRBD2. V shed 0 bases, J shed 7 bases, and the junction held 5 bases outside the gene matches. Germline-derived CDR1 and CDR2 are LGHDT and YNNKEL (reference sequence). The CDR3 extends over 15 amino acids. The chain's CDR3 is CASSQEREGSGELFF. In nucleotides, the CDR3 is TGTGCCAGCAGCCAAGAAAGGGAGGGAAGCGGGGAGCTGTTTTTT.

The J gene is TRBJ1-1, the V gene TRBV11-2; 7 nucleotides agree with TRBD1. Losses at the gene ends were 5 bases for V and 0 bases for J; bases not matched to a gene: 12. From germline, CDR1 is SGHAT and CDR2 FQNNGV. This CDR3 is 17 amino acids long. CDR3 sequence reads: CASSGGTVTSLNTEAFF. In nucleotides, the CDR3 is TGTGCCAGCAGCGGCGGGACAGTTACATCCCTGAACACTGAAGCTTTCTTT.

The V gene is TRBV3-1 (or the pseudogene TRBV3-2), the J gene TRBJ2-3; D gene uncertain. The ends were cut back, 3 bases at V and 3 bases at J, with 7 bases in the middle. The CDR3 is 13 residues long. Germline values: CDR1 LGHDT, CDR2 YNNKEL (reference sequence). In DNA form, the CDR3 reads TGTGCCAGCAGCCACAGAGCGACAGATACGCAGTATTTT. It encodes CASSHRATDTQYF.

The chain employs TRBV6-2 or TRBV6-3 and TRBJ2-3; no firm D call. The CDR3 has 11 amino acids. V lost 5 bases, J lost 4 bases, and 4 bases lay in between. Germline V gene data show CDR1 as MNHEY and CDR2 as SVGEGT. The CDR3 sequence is CASSRPDTQYF. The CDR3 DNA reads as TGTGCCAGCAGTCGGCCAGATACGCAGTATTTT.

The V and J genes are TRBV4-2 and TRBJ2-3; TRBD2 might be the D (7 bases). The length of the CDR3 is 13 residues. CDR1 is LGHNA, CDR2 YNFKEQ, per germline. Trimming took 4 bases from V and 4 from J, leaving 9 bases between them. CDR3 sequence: CASSREGADTQYF. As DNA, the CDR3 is TGTGCCAGCAGCCGGGAGGGGGCAGATACGCAGTATTTT.

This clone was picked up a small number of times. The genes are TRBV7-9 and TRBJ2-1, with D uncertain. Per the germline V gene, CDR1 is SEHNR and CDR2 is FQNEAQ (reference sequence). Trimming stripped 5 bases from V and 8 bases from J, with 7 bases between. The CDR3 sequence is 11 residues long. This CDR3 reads CASSALDEQFF. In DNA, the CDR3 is TGTGCCAGCAGCGCCCTAGATGAGCAGTTCTTC.

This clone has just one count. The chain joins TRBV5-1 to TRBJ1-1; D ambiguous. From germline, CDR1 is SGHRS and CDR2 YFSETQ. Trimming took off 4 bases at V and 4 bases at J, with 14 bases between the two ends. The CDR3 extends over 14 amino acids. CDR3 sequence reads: CASSQTEVGTEAFF. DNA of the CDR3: TGCGCCAGCAGCCAAACAGAGGTGGGCACTGAAGCTTTCTTT.

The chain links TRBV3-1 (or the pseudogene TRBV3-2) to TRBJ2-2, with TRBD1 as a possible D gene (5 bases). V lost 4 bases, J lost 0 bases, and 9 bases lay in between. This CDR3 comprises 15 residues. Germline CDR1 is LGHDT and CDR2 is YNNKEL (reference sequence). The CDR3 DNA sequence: TGTGCCAGCAGCCCCAAGGGGCCGAACACCGGGGAGCTGTTTTTT. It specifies CASSPKGPNTGELFF.

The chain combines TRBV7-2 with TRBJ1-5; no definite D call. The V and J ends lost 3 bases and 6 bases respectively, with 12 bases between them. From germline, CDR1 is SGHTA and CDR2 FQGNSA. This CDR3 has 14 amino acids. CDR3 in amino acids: CASSFEGRAQPQHF. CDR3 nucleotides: TGTGCCAGCAGCTTTGAGGGAAGAGCTCAGCCCCAGCATTTT.

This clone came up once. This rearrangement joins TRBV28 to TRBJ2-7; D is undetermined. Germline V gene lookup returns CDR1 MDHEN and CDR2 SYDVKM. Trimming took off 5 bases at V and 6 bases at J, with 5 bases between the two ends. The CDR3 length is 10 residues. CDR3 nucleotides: TGTGCCAGCAGTACGGCCGAGCAGTACTTC. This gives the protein CASSTAEQYF.